This TCR beta chain stems from a study of CD8+CD57+ T cells in acquired aplastic anemia. Study results and limitations: Both patients and controls carried the same twenty-nine CD8+ CDR3 sequences. With respect to CD8+ Simpson's diversity, patients and controls did not differ significantly.

TCR beta VDJ and CDR3 were profiled, and genomic DNA was the template. TCRdb reanalysed the reads using MiXCR and keeps one entry per CDR3 protein. The sample comprises 400,000 to 500,000 distinct CDR3 sequences, 65% to 80% of which are singletons, and 4% rests with the top ten. Germline CDR1 is SGHVS and CDR2 is FQNEAQ. With 5 bases removed from V and 1 base from J, the gap between germline ends came to 14 bases. This CDR3 is 16 amino acids long. Note on this clonotype: The antigen is not known.

What was sequenced was sorted CD4+, CD8+, or CD8+CD57+ T cells (not recorded which) from PBMCs. The clonotype originates from a human donor in good health, serving as a control. The chain employs TRBV7-8 and TRBJ2-2, with D perhaps matching TRBD1 (6 bases). In DNA, the CDR3 is TGTGCCAGCAGCGTAGACGGACAGATGAACACCGGGGAGCTGTTTTTT. This translates into CASSVDGQMNTGELFF.